One sample yielded the 9 T cell receptor beta chains listed below, sequenced in a study of blood T cell repertoires in COVID-19. The protocol was immunoSEQ multiplex PCR, while the TCRdb copy is restricted to in-frame clones and leaves out a portion. Here the sample spans roughly 330,000 clones, nearly 90% being singletons. The sample taken for sequencing was PBMCs or T cells enriched from blood (not recorded which). All receptors derive from a woman in her twenties or thirties who had recovered from COVID-19.

V gene TRBV27 combines with J gene TRBJ1-6; possibly TRBD1 for D (6 bases). Germline assignment: CDR1 MNHEY and CDR2 SMNVEV (reference sequence). Trimming left V 5 bases short and J 10 bases short, with 9 bases between. The CDR3 has 12 residues. In DNA, the CDR3 is TGTGCCAGCAGTCGACAGGACTCACCCCTCCACTTT. Its translation: CASSRQDSPLHF.

The chain carries TRBV13 and TRBJ2-7, with 7 bases matching TRBD1. The CDR3 contains 15 residues. V was pared by 1 base and J by 6 bases, with 9 bases of the junction left unmatched. Per germline, CDR1 PRHDT and CDR2 FYEKMQ (reference sequence). CDR3 sequence: CASSLVGRGFSEQYF. As DNA, the CDR3 is TGTGCCAGCAGCTTAGTCGGCAGGGGGTTTTCCGAGCAGTACTTC.

The chain links TRBV5-4 to TRBJ1-6, with 9 positions matching TRBD1. V trimming: 4 bases; J trimming: 7 bases; junction bases outside the gene matches: 6. The CDR3 is 15 amino acids. Germline V gives CDR1 SGHNT, CDR2 YYREEE (reference sequence). CDR3 in amino acids: CASSQGQGRNSPLHF. Written as DNA, the CDR3 is TGTGCCAGCAGCCAGGGACAGGGTAGGAATTCACCCCTCCACTTT.

This clone occurred once. The chain employs TRBV10-3 and TRBJ2-1; 12 bases line up with TRBD2. The CDR3 loop spans 16 amino acids. Looked up from germline, CDR1 is ENHRY and CDR2 is SYGVKD. The V segment lost 0 bases and the J segment 6 bases; nucleotides outside the gene matches: 3. The CDR3 nucleotides are TGTGCCATCAGTGAGTCCTGGACTAGCGGGGCCAATGAGCAGTTCTTC. Translating it yields CAISESWTSGANEQFF.

The chain couples TRBV7-2 to TRBJ2-2; 11 bases match TRBD1. The CDR3 runs to 17 residues. V shed 5 bases, J shed 3 bases, and the junction held 8 bases outside the gene matches. Germline lookup yields CDR1 SGHTA and CDR2 FQGNSA. DNA for the CDR3: TGTGCCAGCAGCCAGCCCGGGACAGGGGGATACACCGGGGAGCTGTTTTTT. The encoded protein is CASSQPGTGGYTGELFF.

This chain links TRBV3-1 (or the pseudogene TRBV3-2) with TRBJ1-3, with 7 positions matching TRBD1. Unmatched junction bases numbered 3, after V lost 4 bases and J lost 0 bases. CDR1 is LGHDT, CDR2 YNNKEL, per germline (reference sequence). CDR3 length: 15 residues. The CDR3 sequence is CASSPRGLSGNTIYF. DNA for the CDR3: TGTGCCAGCAGCCCTAGGGGGCTCTCTGGAAACACCATATATTTT.

This clone was recorded only once. The chain uses TRBV9 and TRBJ2-3, with 7 bases lining up with TRBD2. Trimming cost V 1 base and J 3 bases; bases outside gene matches: 8. The CDR3 runs 16 residues. Per germline, CDR1 SGDLS and CDR2 YYNGEE. CDR3 amino acids: CASSVSPGGGTDTQYF. For the CDR3, the DNA is TGTGCCAGCAGCGTATCTCCGGGAGGAGGAACAGATACGCAGTATTTT. Together with reference TRBV9 and TRBJ2-3, the CDR3 gives the full variable domain: DSGVTQTPKHLITATGQRVTLRCSPRSGDLSVYWYQQSLDQGLQFLIQYYNGEERAKGNILERFSAQQFPDLHSELNLSSLELGDSALYFCASSVSPGGGTDTQYFGPGTRLTVL.

J is TRBJ2-1 and V is TRBV27; D possibly corresponds to TRBD1 (6 bases). V was clipped by 5 bases and J by 9 bases, with 20 bases between them. Germline CDR1 MNHEY, CDR2 SMNVEV (reference sequence). The CDR3 runs to 15 residues. The CDR3 bases are TGTGCCAGCAGTATAACCGGGACAATATCGGGTGAGCAGTTCTTC. Residues: CASSITGTISGEQFF.

The chain combines TRBV6-1 with TRBJ1-1, with D perhaps TRBD1 (6 bases). Germline V gene sequence: CDR1 MNHNS, CDR2 SASEGT. Trimming left V 3 bases short and J 12 bases short, with 11 bases between. The CDR3 extends over 11 amino acids. This CDR3 is CASSDGTRTFF. The CDR3 DNA reads as TGTGCCAGCAGTGACGGGACAAGGACTTTCTTT.